This T cell receptor (beta chain) was sequenced for a study of T-cell memory formation after mild COVID-19 (dated by TCRdb to 2020 to 2023). Context from the whole study: TCR sequence clusters from the two donors were largely donor specific. T-cell clones expanding and contracting after mild COVID-19 in a couple of donors were tracked by longitudinal TCRalpha and TCRbeta repertoire sequencing. Two young, previously healthy adult volunteers, one female and one male, were included in the cohort. The paper's findings and limits, for the study overall: Contracting CD4+ clones appeared mostly in the CM and EM memory subsets, whereas CD8+ clones were enriched in EMRA. Only two mild cases were covered by the study, and larger cohorts that include severe cases with pre-infection samples were considered necessary. Some responding clones were detected in pre-infection memory, which suggested that pre-existing cross-reactive memory T cells had joined the SARS-CoV-2 response. Clones that contracted from day 15 to 85 showed balanced CD4/CD8 phenotypes, whereas a second wave of clones that expanded from day 15 to 37 leaned towards CD4+. SARS-CoV-2 specificity was not confirmed for the second-wave clones peaking on day 37.

About this clonotype: The antigen this receptor binds is unknown. No base quality information exists; no much larger clone differs at one position.

Taken from the germline V gene, the CDR1 and CDR2 loops are KGHSH and LQKENI. From the cysteine through the phenylalanine, the CDR3 covers 15 amino acids. Just CDR3 DNA is preserved here, 45 bases in frame from base 1. Clipping removes 3 bases from V and 2 bases from J, with 5 as the unmatched junction base count. The sequencer listed for this sample is Illumina NovaSeq 6000. Using 5'RACE with constant-segment primers, TCRalpha and TCRbeta cDNA libraries were constructed, with sample barcodes and unique molecular identifiers added in the process. Trizol reagent was used to extract RNA from every sample. Libraries were amplified in two PCR steps, with a second sample barcode and Illumina TruSeq adapters added in the second step. Sequencing of libraries was performed on an Illumina NovaSeq with 2 x 150 bp paired-end reads. Per the authors' processing: Reads were demultiplexed and collapsed into UMI-guided consensus sequences with migec v1.2.7. Using mixcr v2.1.11, the UMI consensuses were aligned to TRA and TRB V and J templates and assembled into clonotypes. A clonotype was counted as expanded or contracted only if both edgeR and NoisET called the change significant, with noise models trained on biological replicates. For edgeR calls, the cutoffs were a false discovery rate-adjusted p below 0.01 and a log2 fold-change threshold of 1. As an exploratory analysis of dynamics, max-normalized trajectories of the 1000 most abundant clonotypes were examined with PCA combined with hierarchical clustering. Each responding clone was given a CD4 or CD8 phenotype based on the CD4+ and CD8+ repertoires, which had been sequenced separately. In TCRdb, the public reads were trimmed at Q25 with fastp and aligned with MiXCR, with productive beta chains retained. Identical CDR3 proteins give one entry, which carries the most common genes and DNA. The V and J calls were determined by TCRdb, not by the authors. In all, the sample holds over 400,000 distinct CDR3 sequences, and around a quarter of those were seen once. Under 15% of the sample lies in the top ten.

Ficoll-Paque density gradient centrifugation was the method used to isolate PBMCs. This clonotype was sampled from an adult woman who had mild COVID-19 (a few samples of this study predate the infection). The sample titles of this study are shuffled in the database, so cell type and time point are left out; the donor was told from shared clones. Sequences were obtained from PBMCs or a T cell subset sorted from them (not recorded which). The V and J segments used are TRBV18 and TRBJ2-7; 9 central nucleotides agree with TRBD1. The DNA is as follows: TGTGCCAGCTCACCGGGGGGACAGGGACCCTACGAGCAGTACTTC. The resulting protein is CASSPGGQGPYEQYF.